The 4 T cell receptor beta chains reported below all come from one sample, sequenced in a study of control samples from healthy donors and cancer patients. This table comes from immunoSEQ multiplex PCR, and its TCRdb copy is limited to in-frame clones, with some not included. The sample has approximately 150,000 clones, 94% seen once; the top ten hold 1.1% to 1.5%. Sequenced input: blood. The origin of the receptors is a woman aged 18-29 years in good health.

The chain carries TRBV11-2 and TRBJ2-7, with D unresolved. Germline V gene sequence: CDR1 SGHAT, CDR2 FQNNGV. Trimming took 0 bases from V and 0 from J, leaving 9 bases between them. The CDR3 runs 15 residues. CDR3 bases: TGTGCCAGCAGCTTAGATCTCCCCAGCTCCTACGAGCAGTACTTC. It translates to CASSLDLPSSYEQYF.

V and J are TRBV4-1 and TRBJ1-4; D is possibly TRBD1 (5 bases). The CDR3 extends over 13 amino acids. Germline CDR1 MGHRA, CDR2 YSYEKL. V dropped 3 bases and J dropped 7 bases, with 9 bases sitting between them. The CDR3 spells CASSHLRVEKLFF. In DNA, the CDR3 is TGCGCCAGCAGCCACCTCAGGGTTGAAAAACTGTTTTTT.

V is TRBV2 and J is TRBJ1-1; TRBD1 is a possible D gene (6 bases). Trimming removed 7 bases from V and 4 bases from J, with 22 bases in between. Germline assignment: CDR1 SNHLY and CDR2 FYNNEI. CDR3 size: 16 residues. The DNA of the CDR3 is TGTGCCAGCAAACCCGTTGGTCTGGCCAGGGGCACTGAAGCTTTCTTT. This codes for CASKPVGLARGTEAFF.

The chain joins TRBV6-2 or TRBV6-3 to TRBJ1-1; D gene ambiguous. CDR1 MNHEY and CDR2 SVGEGT come from the germline V gene. The CDR3 is 13 residues long. V lost 7 bases and J lost 10, with 19 bases in between. CDR3 protein: CASTYQVGIGAFF. CDR3 nucleotides: TGTGCCAGCACTTATCAGGTGGGGATCGGAGCTTTCTTT.